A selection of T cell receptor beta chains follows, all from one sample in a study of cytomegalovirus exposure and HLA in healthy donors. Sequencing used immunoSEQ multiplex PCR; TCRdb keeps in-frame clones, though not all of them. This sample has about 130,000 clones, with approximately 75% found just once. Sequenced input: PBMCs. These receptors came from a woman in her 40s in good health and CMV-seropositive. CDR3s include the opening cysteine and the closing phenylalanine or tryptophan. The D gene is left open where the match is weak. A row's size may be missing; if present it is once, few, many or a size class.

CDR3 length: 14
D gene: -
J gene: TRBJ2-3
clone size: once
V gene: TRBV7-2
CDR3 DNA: TGTGCCAGCAGCTTAGAGAGAGTGAGGGATACGCAGTATTTT
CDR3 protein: CASSLERVRDTQYF

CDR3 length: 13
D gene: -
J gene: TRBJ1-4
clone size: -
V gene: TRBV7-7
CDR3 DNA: TGTGCTAGCAGCTTAAAACAGGGCGAAAAACTGTTTTTT
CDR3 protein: CASSLKQGEKLFF

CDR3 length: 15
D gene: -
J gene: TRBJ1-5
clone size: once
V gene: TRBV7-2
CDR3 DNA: TGTGCCAGCAGCTTAGACTTGCTAGTTAATCAGCCCCAGCATTTT
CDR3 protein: CASSLDLLVNQPQHF

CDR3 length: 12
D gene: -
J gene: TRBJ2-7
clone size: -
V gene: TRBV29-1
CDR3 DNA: TGCAGCGTTGGGCCGGACAGCTACGAGCAGTACTTC
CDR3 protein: CSVGPDSYEQYF

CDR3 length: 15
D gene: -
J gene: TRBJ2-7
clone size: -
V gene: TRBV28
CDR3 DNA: TGTGCCAGCAGTTTCCGGGGGGCGCGGAACTACGAGCAGTACTTC
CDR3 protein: CASSFRGARNYEQYF

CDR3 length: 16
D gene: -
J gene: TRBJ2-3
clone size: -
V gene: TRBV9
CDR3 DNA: TGTGCCAGCAGCGTAGGGAGCGGCTATAGCACAGATACGCAGTATTTT
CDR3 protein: CASSVGSGYSTDTQYF

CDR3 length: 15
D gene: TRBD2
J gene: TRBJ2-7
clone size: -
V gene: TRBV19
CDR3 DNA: TGTGCCAGTAGTATCGGGACTAGAACCTCCTACGAGCAGTACTTC
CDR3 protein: CASSIGTRTSYEQYF

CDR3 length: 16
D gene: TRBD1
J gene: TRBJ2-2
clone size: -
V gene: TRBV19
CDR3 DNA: TGTGCCAGTACCGTGATTGGGACAGGGGTATATGGGGAGCTGTTTTTT
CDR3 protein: CASTVIGTGVYGELFF

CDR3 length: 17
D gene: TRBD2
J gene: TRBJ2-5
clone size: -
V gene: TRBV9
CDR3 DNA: TGTGCCAGCAGCGTAGGGGGTAGCGGGGGGGCTGGAGAGACCCAGTACTTC
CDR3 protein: CASSVGGSGGAGETQYF

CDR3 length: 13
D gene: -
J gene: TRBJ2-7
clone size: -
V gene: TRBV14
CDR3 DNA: TGTGCCAGCAGCCAAGTCCGAGGCTACGAGCAGTACTTC
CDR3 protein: CASSQVRGYEQYF

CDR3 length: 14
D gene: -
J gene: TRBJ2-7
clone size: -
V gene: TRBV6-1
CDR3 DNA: TGTGCCAGCACCCCGTTGGGACAAGTAGGCGAGCAGTACTTC
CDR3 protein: CASTPLGQVGEQYF

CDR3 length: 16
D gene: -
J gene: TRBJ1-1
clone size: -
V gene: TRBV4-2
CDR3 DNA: TGTGCCAGCAGCCAAGATTGGAGGGGCGCCAACACTGAAGCTTTCTTT
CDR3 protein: CASSQDWRGANTEAFF

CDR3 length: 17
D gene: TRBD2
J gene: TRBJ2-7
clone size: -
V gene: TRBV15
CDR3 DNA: TGTGCCACCAGCAGAGCGAAGGGAGGGACTAGCGGCTACGAGCAGTACTTC
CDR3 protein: CATSRAKGGTSGYEQYF

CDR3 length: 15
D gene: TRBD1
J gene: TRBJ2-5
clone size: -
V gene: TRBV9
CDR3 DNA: TGTGCCAGCAGCCCATGGGGACAGGCGCAAGAGACCCAGTACTTC
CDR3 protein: CASSPWGQAQETQYF

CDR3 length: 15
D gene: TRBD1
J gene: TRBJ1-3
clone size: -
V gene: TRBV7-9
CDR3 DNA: TGTGCCAGCAGCTCACAGGGGGCTACCGGAAACACCATATATTTT
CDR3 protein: CASSSQGATGNTIYF

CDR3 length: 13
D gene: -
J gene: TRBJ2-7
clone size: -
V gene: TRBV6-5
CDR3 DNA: TGTGCCACCACACAGGTGGGAAGGTCCGAGCAGTACTTC
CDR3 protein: CATTQVGRSEQYF

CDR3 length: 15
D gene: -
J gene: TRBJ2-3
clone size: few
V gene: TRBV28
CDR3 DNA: TGTGCCAGCAGACCGGGAGGGGGCGCAGGGGATACGCAGTATTTT
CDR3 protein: CASRPGGGAGDTQYF

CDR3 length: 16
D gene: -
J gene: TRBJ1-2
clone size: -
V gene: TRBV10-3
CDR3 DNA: TGTGCCATCAGTGAGCTCAAGCCGCTATCTAACTATGGCTACACCTTC
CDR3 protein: CAISELKPLSNYGYTF

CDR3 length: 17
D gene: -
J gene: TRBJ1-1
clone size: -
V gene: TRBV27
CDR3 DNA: TGTGCCAGCAGTTCCCGCCAGATGGGTCAGGGTAACACTGAAGCTTTCTTT
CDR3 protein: CASSSRQMGQGNTEAFF

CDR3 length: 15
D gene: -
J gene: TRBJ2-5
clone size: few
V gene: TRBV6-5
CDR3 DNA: TGTGCCAGCAGTTACGTGGACTCCTCGATGGAGACCCAGTACTTC
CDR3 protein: CASSYVDSSMETQYF

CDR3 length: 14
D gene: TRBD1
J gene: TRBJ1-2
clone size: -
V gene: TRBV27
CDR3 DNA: TGTGCCAGCAGTTTAGGGACAGGGAACTATGGCTACACCTTC
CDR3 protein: CASSLGTGNYGYTF

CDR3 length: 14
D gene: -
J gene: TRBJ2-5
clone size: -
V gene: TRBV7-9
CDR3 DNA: TGTGCCAGCAGCCCAAGACAGACCCAAGAGACCCAGTACTTC
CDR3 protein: CASSPRQTQETQYF

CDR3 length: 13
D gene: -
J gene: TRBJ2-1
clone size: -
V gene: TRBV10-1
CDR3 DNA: TGCGCCAGCAGTGACGGAGGGGTCAATGAGCAGTTCTTC
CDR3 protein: CASSDGGVNEQFF

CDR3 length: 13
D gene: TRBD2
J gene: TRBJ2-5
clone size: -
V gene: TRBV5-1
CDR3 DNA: TGCGCCAGCATGGGTCTAGCGGAAGAGACCCAGTACTTC
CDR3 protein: CASMGLAEETQYF

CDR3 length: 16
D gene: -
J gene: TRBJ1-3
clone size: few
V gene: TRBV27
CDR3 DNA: TGTGCCAGCACTTCCCTCAGCGGGCCCTCTGGAAACACCATATATTTT
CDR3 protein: CASTSLSGPSGNTIYF

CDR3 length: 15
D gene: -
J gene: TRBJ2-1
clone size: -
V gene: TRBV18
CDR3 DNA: TGTGCCAGCTCACCCGACGTCAGGGGGGCGAGTGAGCAGTTCTTC
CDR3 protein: CASSPDVRGASEQFF

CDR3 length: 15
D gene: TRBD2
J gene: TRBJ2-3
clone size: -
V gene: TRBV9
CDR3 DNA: TGTGCCAGCAGCGTATTAGCGGGTCTCACAGATACGCAGTATTTT
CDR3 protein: CASSVLAGLTDTQYF

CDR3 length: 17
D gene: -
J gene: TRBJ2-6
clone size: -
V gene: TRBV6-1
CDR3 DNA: TGTGCCAGCAGTGAAGCCCTCACTCACTCTGGGGCCAACGTCCTGACTTTC
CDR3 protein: CASSEALTHSGANVLTF

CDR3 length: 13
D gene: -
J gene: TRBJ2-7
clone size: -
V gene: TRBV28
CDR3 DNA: TGTGCCAGCAGTTATCCCAACTCCTACGAGCAGTACTTC
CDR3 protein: CASSYPNSYEQYF

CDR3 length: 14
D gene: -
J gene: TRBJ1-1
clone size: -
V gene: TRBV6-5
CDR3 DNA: TGTGCCAGCAGTTACAGCGGCTGGGGTACTGAAGCTTTCTTT
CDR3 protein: CASSYSGWGTEAFF

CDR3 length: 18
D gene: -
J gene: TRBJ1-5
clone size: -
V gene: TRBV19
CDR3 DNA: TGTGCCAGTAGTATAGTGCCTAGACAGGTATCGTACAATCAGCCCCAGCATTTT
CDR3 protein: CASSIVPRQVSYNQPQHF

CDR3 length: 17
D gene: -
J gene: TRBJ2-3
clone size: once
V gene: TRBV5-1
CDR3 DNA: TGCGCCAGCCGGTTGGAGACAGGATTAATTAGCACAGATACGCAGTATTTT
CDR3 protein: CASRLETGLISTDTQYF

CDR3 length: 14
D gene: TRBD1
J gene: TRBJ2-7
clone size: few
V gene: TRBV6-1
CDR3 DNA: TGTGCCAGCAGTGAAGGGGTCCAGGGACAGTTGCAGTACTTC
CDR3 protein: CASSEGVQGQLQYF

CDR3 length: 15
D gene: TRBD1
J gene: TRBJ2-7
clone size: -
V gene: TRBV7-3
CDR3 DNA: TGTGCCAGCAGCTTTACGGGACAGGGGCAATACGAGCAGTACTTC
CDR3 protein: CASSFTGQGQYEQYF

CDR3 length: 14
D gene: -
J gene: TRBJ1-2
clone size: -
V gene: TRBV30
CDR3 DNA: TGTGCCTGGAGTCGACAGGAGCGCGGACATGGCTACACCTTC
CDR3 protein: CAWSRQERGHGYTF

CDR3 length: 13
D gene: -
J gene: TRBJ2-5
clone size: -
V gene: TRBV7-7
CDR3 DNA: TGTGCTAGCAGCTTAGACAGACAAGGGACCCAGTACTTC
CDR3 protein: CASSLDRQGTQYF

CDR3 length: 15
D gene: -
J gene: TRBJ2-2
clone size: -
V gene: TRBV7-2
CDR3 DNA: TGTGCCAGCAGCTTAGGGGGGCTTAACACCGGGGAGCTGTTTTTT
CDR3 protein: CASSLGGLNTGELFF